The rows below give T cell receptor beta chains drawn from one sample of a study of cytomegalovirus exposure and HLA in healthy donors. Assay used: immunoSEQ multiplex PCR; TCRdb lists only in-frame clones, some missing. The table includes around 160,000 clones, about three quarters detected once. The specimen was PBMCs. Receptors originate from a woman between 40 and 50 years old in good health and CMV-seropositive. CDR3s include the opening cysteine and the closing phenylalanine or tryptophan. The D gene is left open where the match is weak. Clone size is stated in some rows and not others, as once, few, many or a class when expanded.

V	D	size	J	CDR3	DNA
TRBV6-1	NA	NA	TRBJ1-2	CASSEDQGREDGYTF	TGTGCCAGCAGTGAAGATCAGGGCAGGGAGGATGGCTACACCTTC
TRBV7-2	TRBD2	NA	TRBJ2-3	CASSLKLAGTDTQYF	TGTGCCAGCAGCTTAAAATTAGCGGGAACAGATACACAGTATTTT
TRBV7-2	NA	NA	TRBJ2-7	CASSSSGYEQYF	TGTGCCAGCAGCTCCTCAGGCTACGAGCAGTACTTC
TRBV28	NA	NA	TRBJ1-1	CASNEFRVNTEAFF	TGTGCCAGCAACGAATTTCGGGTGAACACTGAAGCTTTCTTT
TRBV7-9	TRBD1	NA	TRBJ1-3	CASSPSGQGERGTIYF	TGTGCCAGCAGCCCCTCCGGACAGGGGGAGAGAGGCACCATATATTTT
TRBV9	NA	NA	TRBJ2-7	CASSHRETMYEQYF	TGTGCCAGCAGCCACAGGGAAACGATGTACGAGCAGTACTTC
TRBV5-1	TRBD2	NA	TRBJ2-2	CASTFLAGLNTGELFF	TGCGCCAGCACCTTTCTAGCGGGCCTGAACACCGGGGAGCTGTTTTTT
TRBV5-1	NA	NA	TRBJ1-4	CASSFSGIDEKLFF	TGCGCCAGCAGCTTCTCGGGGATAGATGAAAAACTGTTTTTT
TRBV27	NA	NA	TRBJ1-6	CASSFLNSPLHF	TGTGCCAGCAGTTTCCTGAATTCACCCCTCCACTTT
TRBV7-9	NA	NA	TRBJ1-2	CASSLVTGFGDSYGYTF	TGTGCCAGCAGCTTAGTAACAGGGTTTGGAGATAGCTATGGCTACACCTTC
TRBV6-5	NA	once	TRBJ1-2	CASTMAGLNNYGYTF	TGTGCCAGCACTATGGCAGGGTTGAATAACTATGGCTACACCTTC
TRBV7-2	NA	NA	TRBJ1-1	CASSLMGQNTEAFF	TGTGCCAGCAGCTTAATGGGACAGAACACTGAAGCTTTCTTT
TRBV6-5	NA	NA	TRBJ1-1	CASRPRVGSEAFF	TGTGCCAGCAGACCCCGGGTTGGTTCTGAAGCTTTCTTT
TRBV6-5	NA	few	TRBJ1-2	CASRDPGTSNYGYTF	TGTGCCAGCAGGGACCCCGGGACATCTAACTATGGCTACACCTTC
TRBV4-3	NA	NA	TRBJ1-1	CASSTPVAGECLICEAFF	TGCGCCAGCAGCACACCGGTGGCAGGGGAATGTCTTATTTGTGAAGCTTTCTTT
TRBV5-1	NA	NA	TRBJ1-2	CASSYGEDGYTF	TGCGCCAGCAGCTACGGGGAAGATGGCTACACCTTC
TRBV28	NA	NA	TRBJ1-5	CASSPYLQWSNQPQHF	TGTGCCAGCAGTCCTTATTTACAGTGGAGCAATCAGCCCCAGCATTTT
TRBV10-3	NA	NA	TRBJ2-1	CAISESKGDYNEQFF	TGTGCCATCAGTGAGTCGAAAGGGGACTACAATGAGCAGTTCTTC
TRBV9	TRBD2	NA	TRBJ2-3	CASSPSGRSTDTQYF	TGTGCCAGCAGCCCTAGCGGGAGAAGCACAGATACGCAGTATTTT
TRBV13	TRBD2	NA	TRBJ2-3	CASSLGRTSGRPFTDTQYF	TGTGCCAGCAGCTTAGGCAGGACTAGCGGGCGGCCGTTTACAGATACGCAGTATTTT
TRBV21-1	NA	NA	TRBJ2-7	CASSKVRTEGYEQYF	TGTGCCAGCAGCAAAGTTAGGACAGAAGGGTACGAGCAGTACTTC
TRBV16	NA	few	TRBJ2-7	CASSQFWGVEQYF	TGTGCCAGCAGCCAATTTTGGGGGGTCGAGCAGTACTTC
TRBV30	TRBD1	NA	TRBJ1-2	CAWTRDSLYGYTF	TGTGCCTGGACTCGGGACAGCCTCTATGGCTACACCTTC
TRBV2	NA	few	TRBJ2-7	CASNEGGASYEQYF	TGTGCCAGCAACGAGGGGGGGGCTTCGTACGAGCAGTACTTC
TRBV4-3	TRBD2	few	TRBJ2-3	CASSQDLSLAGSTDTQYF	TGCGCCAGCAGCCAAGATCTTTCGCTAGCGGGGAGCACAGATACGCAGTATTTT
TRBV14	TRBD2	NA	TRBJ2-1	CASSQGPSGGGLYEQFF	TGTGCCAGCAGCCAAGGCCCAAGCGGGGGGGGGCTGTATGAGCAGTTCTTC
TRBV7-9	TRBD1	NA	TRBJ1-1	CASSSQGRTEAFF	TGTGCCAGCAGCTCACAGGGGAGGACTGAAGCTTTCTTT
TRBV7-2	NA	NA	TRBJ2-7	CASSLVRGEQYF	TGTGCCAGCAGCTTAGTTCGGGGCGAGCAGTACTTC
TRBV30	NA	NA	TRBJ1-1	CAWSKGRNFRDTEAFF	TGTGCCTGGAGTAAGGGGCGCAATTTCCGGGACACTGAAGCTTTCTTT
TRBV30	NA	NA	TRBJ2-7	CAWTPGLQYEQYF	TGTGCCTGGACTCCGGGACTTCAGTACGAGCAGTACTTC
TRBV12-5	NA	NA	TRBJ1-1	CASGLGQMNTGAFF	TGTGCTAGTGGTTTGGGACAGATGAACACTGGAGCTTTCTTT
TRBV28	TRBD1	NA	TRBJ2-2	CASRLQGAQNTGELFF	TGTGCCAGCAGGCTACAGGGGGCGCAAAACACCGGGGAGCTGTTTTTT
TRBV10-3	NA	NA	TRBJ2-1	CAISESSYEQFF	TGTGCCATCAGTGAGTCTAGCTATGAGCAGTTCTTC
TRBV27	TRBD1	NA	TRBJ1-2	CASSKKGTEKRYGYTF	TGTGCCAGCAGCAAGAAGGGGACAGAAAAGCGCTATGGCTACACCTTC
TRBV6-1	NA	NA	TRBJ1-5	CASSVGRASNQPQHF	TGTGCCAGCAGTGTGGGGAGGGCTAGCAATCAGCCCCAGCATTTT
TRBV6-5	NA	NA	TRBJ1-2	CASSSGTTVYGYTF	TGTGCCAGCAGTTCCGGGACAACTGTTTATGGCTACACCTTC
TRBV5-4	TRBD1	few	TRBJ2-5	CASSNDRVGTQYF	TGTGCCAGCAGCAACGACAGGGTGGGGACCCAGTACTTC
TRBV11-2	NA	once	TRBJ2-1	CASSLAWGSMDSSYNEQFF	TGTGCCAGCAGCTTAGCCTGGGGGAGTATGGACAGCTCCTACAATGAGCAGTTCTTC
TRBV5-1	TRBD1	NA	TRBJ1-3	CASSFGQDGNTIYF	TGCGCCAGCAGCTTTGGACAGGATGGAAACACCATATATTTT
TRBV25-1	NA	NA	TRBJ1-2	CASSERTRDGYTF	TGTGCCAGCAGTGAAAGGACAAGGGATGGCTACACCTTC
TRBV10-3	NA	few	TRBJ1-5	CAIRDSLNQPQHF	TGTGCCATCCGAGACAGTCTCAATCAGCCCCAGCATTTT
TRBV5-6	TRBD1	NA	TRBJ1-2	CASSRGQGDYGYTF	TGTGCCAGCAGCAGAGGACAGGGGGACTATGGCTACACCTTC
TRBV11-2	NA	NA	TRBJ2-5	CASSLTWTQYF	TGTGCCAGCAGCTTAACATGGACCCAGTACTTC
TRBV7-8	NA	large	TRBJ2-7	CASSPTIGGKDEQYF	TGTGCCAGCAGCCCAACCATTGGGGGGAAGGACGAGCAGTACTTC
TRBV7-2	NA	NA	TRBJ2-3	CASSAGQISTDTQYF	TGTGCCAGCAGCGCCGGACAGATTAGCACAGATACGCAGTATTTT
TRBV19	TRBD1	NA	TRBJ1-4	CASSSGTVTNEKLFF	TGTGCCAGTAGTAGCGGGACAGTAACTAATGAAAAACTGTTTTTT
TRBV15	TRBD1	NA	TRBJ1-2	CATSRDGTGVNYGYTF	TGTGCCACCAGCAGAGATGGGACAGGGGTCAACTATGGCTACACCTTC
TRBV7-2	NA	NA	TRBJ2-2	CASSLAQSGELFF	TGTGCCAGCAGCTTAGCGCAGTCCGGGGAGCTGTTTTTT
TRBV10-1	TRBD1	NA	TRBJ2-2	CASRTGQNTGELFF	TGCGCCAGCAGGACAGGGCAGAACACCGGGGAGCTGTTTTTT
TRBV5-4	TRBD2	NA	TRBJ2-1	CASSSAGVNYNEQFF	TGTGCCAGCAGCTCGGCGGGAGTCAATTACAATGAGCAGTTCTTC
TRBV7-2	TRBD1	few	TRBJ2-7	CASRRDRDHSYEQYF	TGTGCCAGCAGGAGAGACAGGGACCACTCCTACGAGCAGTACTTC
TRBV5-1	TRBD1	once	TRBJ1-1	CASSPKTGEWNTEAFF	TGCGCCAGCAGCCCAAAGACAGGGGAATGGAACACTGAAGCTTTCTTT
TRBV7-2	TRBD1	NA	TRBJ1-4	CASSLAQGARNEKLFF	TGTGCCAGCAGCTTAGCTCAGGGGGCGCGTAATGAAAAACTGTTTTTT
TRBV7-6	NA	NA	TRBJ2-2	CASSPGQPLNTGELFF	TGTGCCAGCAGCCCCGGACAGCCCCTTAACACCGGGGAGCTGTTTTTT
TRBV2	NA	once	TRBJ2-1	CASSEQGPNEQFF	TGTGCCAGCAGTGAGCAGGGGCCCAATGAGCAGTTCTTC
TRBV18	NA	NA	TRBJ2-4	CASSPDNVKNIQYF	TGTGCCAGCTCACCAGACAACGTCAAAAACATTCAGTACTTC
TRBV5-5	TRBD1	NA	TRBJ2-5	CASSLEGQGQETQYF	TGTGCCAGCAGCCTGGAAGGACAGGGTCAAGAGACCCAGTACTTC
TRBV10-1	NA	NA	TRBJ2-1	CASSRGNEQFF	TGCGCCAGCAGTAGGGGCAATGAGCAGTTCTTC
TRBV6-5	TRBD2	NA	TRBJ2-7	CASRTSGVPYEQYF	TGTGCCAGCAGAACTAGCGGGGTGCCCTACGAGCAGTACTTC